The 15 T cell receptor beta chains below were found in one sample sequenced in a study of lung T cells in sarcoidosis with Löfgren's syndrome. TCRdb passed the reads through MiXCR, listing each CDR3 protein once. The sample contains 8,500 to 9,500 distinct CDR3 sequences, under 25% of which appear only once. What was sequenced was CD4+ T cells from bronchoalveolar lavage fluid. All receptors derive from a human donor with sarcoidosis (Löfgren's syndrome or another form), or a control subject (not recorded which).

The chain links TRBV7-3 to TRBJ2-1, with 8 bases matching TRBD2. The ends lost 5 bases at V and 0 bases at J; junction bases unmatched: 3. Germline V gene sequence: CDR1 SGHTA, CDR2 FQGTGA. CDR3 length equals 15 residues. This CDR3 reads CASSLSGDSYNEQFF. The CDR3 nucleotides read TGTGCCAGCAGCCTTAGCGGGGACTCCTACAATGAGCAGTTCTTC.

This clonotype was picked up a small number of times. The genes are TRBV11-3 and TRBJ2-1; D may be TRBD2 (5 bases). The CDR3 extends over 15 amino acids. Germline V gene data show CDR1 as SGHNT and CDR2 as YENEEA. V lost 5 bases and J lost 5, with 16 bases in between. The CDR3 DNA reads TGTGCCAGCAGCCGCCGCGGGCTGACGAACAATGAGCAGTTCTTC. Translating it yields CASSRRGLTNNEQFF.

This clonotype was detected ten times or more. The genes are TRBV2 and TRBJ2-5, with 8 bases aligning to TRBD1. V lost 11 bases to trimming and J lost 2 bases; unmatched junction nucleotides: 1. CDR1 is SNHLY and CDR2 is FYNNEI in the germline V gene. The CDR3 covers 11 residues. The CDR3 sequence: CAGTGQETQYF. The CDR3 DNA reads as TGTGCCGGGACAGGTCAAGAGACCCAGTACTTC. Using reference TRBV2 and TRBJ2-5 for the parts outside the CDR3, the full variable domain is EPEVTQTPSHQVTQMGQEVILRCVPISNHLYFYWYRQILGQKVEFLVSFYNNEISEKSEIFDDQFSVERPDGSNFTLKIRSTKLEDSAMYFCAGTGQETQYFGPGTRLLVL.

This clonotype was seen ten or more times. The chain links TRBV2 to TRBJ1-5, with D uncertain. Between the trimmed V and J ends, which lost 7 bases and 2 bases, there was a span of 6 bases. Germline V CDR1 and CDR2: SNHLY, FYNNEI. This CDR3 comprises 12 residues. CDR3 nucleotide sequence: TGTGCCAGCAACCTGGGCAATCAGCCCCAGCATTTT. Encoded protein: CASNLGNQPQHF.

The chain uses TRBV6-2 or TRBV6-3 and TRBJ2-2; D is possibly TRBD1 (6 bases). V shed 0 bases and J shed 4 bases, with 18 bases lying between them. CDR1 and CDR2 (germline): MNHEY, SVGEGT. This CDR3 spans 18 amino acids. In DNA form, the CDR3 reads TGTGCCAGCAGTTACTCGATCACGCGGACAGAGAGCACCGGGGAGCTGTTTTTT. Protein: CASSYSITRTESTGELFF.

This clonotype has a count of ten or more. The rearrangement links TRBV20-1 to TRBJ1-4, with 8 bases aligning to TRBD1. The V segment lost 5 bases and the J segment 6 bases; nucleotides outside the gene matches: 8. The V gene's germline CDR1 is DFQATT and CDR2 SNEGSKA (reference sequence). CDR3 length equals 14 residues. The CDR3 bases are TGCAGTGCTGCACCGGGACAGGACCATGAAAAACTGTTTTTT. The encoded protein is CSAAPGQDHEKLFF.

This clonotype turned up a few times. This sequence joins TRBV2 and TRBJ1-5, with a weak D call TRBD1 (5 bases). CDR3 length: 14 amino acids. Trimming took off 6 bases at V and 10 bases at J, with 19 bases between the two ends. From germline, CDR1 is SNHLY and CDR2 FYNNEI. CDR3 DNA: TGTGCCAGCAGACCGGACACCCTAATACGTCCCCAGCATTTT. This encodes CASRPDTLIRPQHF. The whole variable domain, filled in from reference TRBV2 and TRBJ1-5, reads EPEVTQTPSHQVTQMGQEVILRCVPISNHLYFYWYRQILGQKVEFLVSFYNNEISEKSEIFDDQFSVERPDGSNFTLKIRSTKLEDSAMYFCASRPDTLIRPQHFGDGTRLSIL.

V usage is TRBV29-1 and J usage is TRBJ1-1; weak D call: TRBD1 (6 bases). CDR3 size: 11 residues. With 3 bases removed from V and 9 bases from J, the gap between germline ends came to 11 bases. Germline V lookup: CDR1 SQVTM, CDR2 ANQGSEA. In DNA form, the CDR3 reads TGCAGCGTTGAGGGGGCGAGTAAAGCTTTCTTT. Encoded protein: CSVEGASKAFF.

Many counts were recorded for this clonotype. The chain combines TRBV11-3 with TRBJ1-1; D might be TRBD1 (6 bases). Deletions cut 1 base from V and 1 base from J, with 7 bases between. Germline CDR1 reads SGHNT; CDR2 reads YENEEA. The CDR3 consists of 14 residues. Here the CDR3 DNA reads TGTGCCAGCAGCTTAGGAGGGGGGAACACTGAAGCTTTCTTT. Translated, it gives CASSLGGGNTEAFF.

This clonotype came up many times. The chain links TRBV28 to TRBJ2-3; possible D gene TRBD1, 6 bases. Trimming took 6 bases from V and 3 from J, leaving 16 bases between them. The CDR3 spans 15 residues. Germline V gene data show CDR1 as MDHEN and CDR2 as SYDVKM. DNA for the CDR3: TGTGCCAGCAGACTCTCGGGACACCGTACAGATACGCAGTATTTT. Amino acids: CASRLSGHRTDTQYF. Using reference TRBV28 and TRBJ2-3 for the parts outside the CDR3, the full variable domain is DVKVTQSSRYLVKRTGEKVFLECVQDMDHENMFWYRQDPGLGLRLIYFSYDVKMKEKGDIPEGYSVSREKKERFSLILESASTNQTSMYLCASRLSGHRTDTQYFGPGTRLTVL.

This clonotype was detected only a few times. This rearrangement joins TRBV9 to TRBJ2-5, with D tentatively TRBD2 (5 bases). The CDR3 spans 14 residues. Between the trimmed V and J ends, which lost 4 bases and 5 bases, there was a span of 15 bases. The V gene's germline CDR1 is SGDLS and CDR2 YYNGEE. CDR3 DNA: TGTGCCAGCAGCCCCCCGGGAAGTACGGAGACCCAGTACTTC. As protein: CASSPPGSTETQYF. The complete variable domain, with remaining parts taken from reference TRBV9 and TRBJ2-5, reads DSGVTQTPKHLITATGQRVTLRCSPRSGDLSVYWYQQSLDQGLQFLIQYYNGEERAKGNILERFSAQQFPDLHSELNLSSLELGDSALYFCASSPPGSTETQYFGPGTRLLVL.

This clonotype came up many times. The CDR3 nucleotides are TGCAGTGCTAGGAGCAGTGGCAATCAGCCCCAGCATTTT. It specifies CSARSSGNQPQHF. The chain is built from TRBV20-1 and TRBJ1-5; no clear D. V shed 3 bases and J shed 2 bases, with 8 bases lying between them. Per the germline V gene, CDR1 is DFQATT and CDR2 is SNEGSKA (reference sequence). This CDR3 has 13 residues.

As regards this clonotype: With a much larger clone just one base away, this may be a read error. This chain connects TRBV28 to TRBJ2-2, with TRBD2 matching over 10 bases. CDR3 size: 14 residues. Per the germline V gene, CDR1 is MDHEN and CDR2 is SYDVKM. As DNA, the CDR3 is TGTGCCAGCAGTACTAGCGGGAACACCGGGGAGCTGCTTTTT. It yields the protein CASSTSGNTGELLF.

V gene TRBV5-4 combines with J gene TRBJ1-6, with 7 positions matching TRBD1. Germline V gene lookup returns CDR1 SGHNT and CDR2 YYREEE (reference sequence). V trimming: 3 bases; J trimming: 7 bases; junction bases outside the gene matches: 10. The CDR3 is 16 amino acids. CDR3 nucleotide sequence: TGTGCCAGCAGCTCTGGACAGGCCAAATCCAATTCACCCCTCCACTTT. Its translation: CASSSGQAKSNSPLHF. Combining the CDR3 with reference TRBV5-4 and TRBJ1-6 gives the whole variable domain ETGVTQSPTHLIKTRGQQVTLRCSSQSGHNTVSWYQQALGQGPQFIFQYYREEENGRGNFPPRFSGLQFPNYSSELNVNALELDDSALYLCASSSGQAKSNSPLHFGNGTRLTVT.

The chain recombines TRBV29-1 with TRBJ1-3; no definite D call. CDR3 length: 15 amino acids. Germline V lookup: CDR1 SQVTM, CDR2 ANQGSEA. V was cut by 3 bases and J by 1 base, with 13 bases left in between. As DNA, the CDR3 is TGCAGCGTTGATAGTGGTTCCGGGTCTGGAAACACCATATATTTT. Residues: CSVDSGSGSGNTIYF.